This T cell receptor (beta chain) was observed in a study of blood T cell repertoires in COVID-19. The method was immunoSEQ multiplex PCR; TCRdb's version includes in-frame clones alone and lacks a portion of them. This table has 120,000 or so clones, roughly 90% appearing once. CDR1 and CDR2 from the germline V gene are LNHDA and SQIVND (reference sequence). CDR3 size: 17 residues. V was clipped by 5 bases and J by 2 bases; unmatched bases: 11. Sequencing was performed on peripheral blood. The source of this sequence is a woman between 55 and 75 years old with COVID-19, enrolled during active disease. The chain joins TRBV19 to TRBJ2-1, with 8 bases matching TRBD1. CDR3 sequence: CASSVGTGVLAYNEQFF. CDR3 DNA sequence: TGTGCCAGTAGTGTCGGGACAGGCGTATTAGCCTACAATGAGCAGTTCTTC.